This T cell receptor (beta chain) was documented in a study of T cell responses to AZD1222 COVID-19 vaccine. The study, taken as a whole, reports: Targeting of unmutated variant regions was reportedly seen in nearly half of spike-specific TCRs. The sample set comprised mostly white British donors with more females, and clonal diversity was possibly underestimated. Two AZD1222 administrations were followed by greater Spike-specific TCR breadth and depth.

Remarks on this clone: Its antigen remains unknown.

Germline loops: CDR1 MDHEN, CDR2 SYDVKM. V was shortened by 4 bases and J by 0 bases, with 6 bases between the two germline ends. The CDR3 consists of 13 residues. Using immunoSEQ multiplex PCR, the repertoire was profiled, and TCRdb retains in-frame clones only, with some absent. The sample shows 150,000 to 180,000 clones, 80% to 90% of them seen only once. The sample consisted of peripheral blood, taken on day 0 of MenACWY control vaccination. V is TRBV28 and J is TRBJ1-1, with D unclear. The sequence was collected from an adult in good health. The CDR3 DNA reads TGTGCCAGCAGTTCCTACATGAACACTGAAGCTTTCTTT. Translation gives CASSSYMNTEAFF.